This record covers a single T cell receptor beta chain. What it recognizes is unknown. This sample is part of a study of cytomegalovirus exposure and HLA in healthy donors. Whole-study context: Of the donors genotyped, a few hundred in all, about 80% fell in the Caucasian-associated ancestry cluster.

The CDR3 loop spans 14 amino acids. In germline, CDR1 is MNHEY, CDR2 SMNVEV (reference sequence). The germline V and J ends were trimmed by 2 bases and 9 bases, with 16 bases remaining between them. Study conclusions and caveats: The authors assumed roughly uniform sequencing depth across donors for presence/absence analyses. Analyzed later, most CMV-associated TCR beta chains appeared HLA-restricted. Associated with HLA alleles at 0.05 false discovery rate in a later analysis were some 16,000 TCR beta sequences.

The PCR used 60 Vbeta and 13 Jbeta primers. TCRdb keeps only in-frame clones here, not all; method: immunoSEQ multiplex PCR. In the table there are 80,000 or so clones, over 55% of which are singletons. The sequenced sample was PBMCs. The receptor was isolated from a young man in good health and CMV-seropositive. V is TRBV27 and J is TRBJ2-5; possibly TRBD2 for D (5 bases). The CDR3 bases are TGTGCCAGCAGTTTAGGACTGGGAGCATGGGCCCAGTACTTC. Translating gives CASSLGLGAWAQYF.